The 18 T cell receptor beta chains reported below all come from one sample, sequenced in a study of Graves' ophthalmopathy and Graves' hyperthyroidism. Using RNA transcripts, the TCR beta CDR3 regions were amplified. Investigators did first-round RT-PCR with HTBI primers, then second-round multiplex PCR. MiXCR, applied by TCRdb to the multiplex PCR reads, yields one record per CDR3 protein. This repertoire shows around 1.1 million distinct CDR3 sequences, about 35% found once; its top ten account for more than 9.5%. The sample taken for sequencing was peripheral blood or thyroid tissue (not recorded which). The receptors come from an adult man with Graves' hyperthyroidism.

The chain has TRBV25-1 and TRBJ2-7; D not resolved. V was pared by 6 bases and J by 1 base, with 13 bases between. The CDR3 runs to 14 residues. Germline V gene data show CDR1 as MGHDK and CDR2 as SYGVNS. Here the CDR3 DNA reads TGTGCCAGCAGAGATTTTGGGGATTCCTACGAGCAGTACTTC. Its translation: CASRDFGDSYEQYF.

This clonotype was seen a few times. The chain joins TRBV20-1 to TRBJ2-5, with 9 bases lining up with TRBD2. V lost 4 bases to trimming and J lost 9 bases; unmatched junction nucleotides: 15. Per the germline V gene, CDR1 is DFQATT and CDR2 is SNEGSKA (reference sequence). The CDR3 runs 15 residues. The CDR3 bases are TGCAGTGCTACACGTGGGGGGACTAGCAATCAGCCCCAGTACTTC. This gives the protein CSATRGGTSNQPQYF.

A word on this clonotype: The junction and the germline gene differ at one end; a read error may be behind it. The rearrangement links TRBV10-3 to TRBJ2-2, with unresolved D. Germline CDR1 and CDR2: ENHRY and SYGVKD. This CDR3 has 15 amino acids. The CDR3: CASSYSPSNTGELFF. CDR3 bases: TGTGCCAGCAGTTACTCTCCGTCGAACACCGGGGAGCTGTTTTTT.

Details on this clonotype: A much larger clone lies a single base off, so this may be a read error. The missing conserved phenylalanine or tryptophan at the end of this CDR3 makes a read error likely. The rearrangement links TRBV25-1 to TRBJ2-5; tentatively, D is TRBD1 (6 bases). From germline, CDR1 is MGHDK and CDR2 SYGVNS. This CDR3 region has 15 residues. Deletions cut 6 bases from V and 10 bases from J, with 24 bases between. As DNA, the CDR3 is TGTGCCAGCAGCTTCACCGCCGGGACACTGGAATTCCAGTACCTC. Its translation: CASSFTAGTLEFQYL.

This CDR3 reads CASSLTSGGTGTFF. The CDR3 DNA is TGTGCCAGCAGCTTGACCAGCGGGGGAACCGGGACTTTCTTT. The chain recombines TRBV5-4 with TRBJ1-1; the D gene is possibly TRBD1 (5 bases). The CDR3 runs to 14 residues. Germline loops: CDR1 SGHNT, CDR2 YYREEE (reference sequence). V was cut by 1 base and J by 12 bases, with 19 bases left in between.

This clonotype has ten or more counts. This chain uses TRBV20-1 with TRBJ1-5; 7 bases align to TRBD1. The CDR3 consists of 15 residues. Germline CDR1 is DFQATT and CDR2 is SNEGSKA (reference sequence). V lost 0 bases and J lost 1; bases outside the gene matches: 3. CDR3 amino acids: CSARDQTGSNQPQHF. In DNA, the CDR3 is TGCAGTGCTAGAGACCAGACAGGGAGCAATCAGCCCCAGCATTTT.

This clonotype has only one observation. The chain carries TRBV9 and TRBJ1-6; tentative D call: TRBD1 (6 bases). Trimming took 4 bases from V and 7 from J, leaving 15 bases between them. Germline V CDR1 and CDR2: SGDLS, YYNGEE. The CDR3 loop spans 15 amino acids. The CDR3: CASSPRTEGNSPLHF. For the CDR3, the DNA is TGTGCCAGCAGCCCGCGGACAGAAGGAAATTCACCCCTCCACTTT.

Notes on this clonotype: A clone one base away is much larger, so this may be a read error. This rearrangement joins TRBV3-1 to TRBJ1-6; tentative D call: TRBD1 (5 bases). The CDR3 has 13 residues. CDR1 is LGHDT, CDR2 YNNKEL, per germline (reference sequence). The DNA of the CDR3 is TGTGCCAACAGCCAAGACAGTTTTTCACCCCTCCACTTT. Translated: CANSQDSFSPLHF.

This clonotype was found many times. The V call is TRBV7-9, the J call TRBJ1-1; D may be TRBD1 (5 bases). Deletions cut 5 bases from V and 4 bases from J, with 14 bases between. This CDR3 contains 14 residues. CDR1 and CDR2 (germline): SEHNR, FQNEAQ (reference sequence). This chain's CDR3 is CASSRTGGGTEAFF. DNA for the CDR3: TGTGCCAGCAGCCGGACCGGGGGGGGCACTGAAGCTTTCTTT.

This chain connects TRBV30 to TRBJ1-2; D gene unclear. Trimming removed 5 bases at V and 8 bases at J, with 3 bases between. This CDR3 has 8 residues. CDR1 and CDR2 from the germline V gene are GTSNPN and SVGIG (reference sequence). The CDR3 protein is CAWDGYTF. In nucleotides, the CDR3 is TGTGCCTGGGACGGCTACACCTTC.

A note on this clonotype: Because the CDR3 is missing its conserved closing phenylalanine or tryptophan, this is likely a read error. The DNA is omitted, as the CDR3 cannot be located on it reliably, and the CDR3 follows TCRdb's listing. The chain joins TRBV6-6 to TRBJ1-6. A total of 8 residues make up the CDR3, ends included. Germline CDR1 MNHNY, CDR2 SVGAGI (reference sequence). The CDR3 sequence: CASSYSIS.

This clonotype has ten or more counts. The chain couples TRBV9 to TRBJ1-2; TRBD1 aligns across 10 bases. Germline-derived CDR1 and CDR2 are SGDLS and YYNGEE. V lost 5 bases, J lost 6 bases, and 4 bases stayed unmatched. The CDR3 is 13 amino acids. In DNA, the CDR3 is TGTGCCAGCAGTGCAGGGACAGGGGATGGCTACACCTTC. Residues: CASSAGTGDGYTF.

This chain links TRBV2 with TRBJ1-1, with no clear D. Germline CDR1 SNHLY, CDR2 FYNNEI. V was cut by 6 bases and J by 3 bases, with 14 bases left in between. CDR3 length: 14 amino acids. CDR3 bases: TGTGCCAGCAGCCCCCAAAATGAGGACACTGAAGCTTTCTTT. Its translation: CASSPQNEDTEAFF.

Details on this clonotype: A read error is likely, as this CDR3 ends without the conserved phenylalanine or tryptophan. The chain is built from TRBV25-1 and TRBJ2-6; possible D gene TRBD1, 5 bases. Germline V CDR1 and CDR2: MGHDK, SYGVNS. This CDR3 is built from 13 residues. This CDR3 reads CATTETGASVLTL. In DNA, the CDR3 is TGTGCCACCACAGAAACTGGGGCCAGCGTCCTGACTCTC.

The rearrangement uses TRBV29-1 and TRBJ2-5, with D perhaps TRBD2 (6 bases). V lost 7 bases, J lost 1 base, and 13 bases lay in between. The CDR3 has 13 amino acids. CDR1 is SQVTM, CDR2 ANQGSEA, per germline. The chain's CDR3 is CSDGDGGQETQYF. The DNA for the CDR3 is TGCAGCGATGGGGACGGGGGCCAAGAGACCCAGTACTTC.

The chain is built from TRBV12-3 or TRBV12-4 and TRBJ1-1, with 9 bases fitting TRBD1. CDR3 length: 16 amino acids. Trimming at V came to 6 bases and at J to 6 bases, leaving 14 bases not matched to a gene. Written as DNA, the CDR3 is TGTGCCAGCAGCCTAAAACCGGGACAGGGTATAGCTGAAGCTTTCTTT. It yields the protein CASSLKPGQGIAEAFF.

In its sample, this clonotype was seen a few times. The rearrangement links TRBV7-9 to TRBJ2-5; 12 nucleotides align to TRBD2. The V gene end was trimmed by 3 bases and the J gene end by 5 bases; junction bases not matched to a gene: 7. There are 16 residues in the CDR3. The germline CDR1 and CDR2 sequences are SEHNR and FQNEAQ (reference sequence). The CDR3 reads CASSFTSGGTYETQYF. In nucleotides, the CDR3 is TGTGCCAGCAGCTTTACTAGCGGGGGGACCTACGAGACCCAGTACTTC.

The rearrangement joins TRBV2 to TRBJ1-5, with D hard to call. V was pared by 4 bases and J by 10 bases, with 14 bases between. Germline CDR1 SNHLY, CDR2 FYNNEI. The CDR3 consists of 13 residues. CDR3 protein: CASSASEVGPQHF. The CDR3 DNA follows: TGTGCCAGCAGTGCCAGTGAGGTAGGCCCCCAGCATTTT.